The 27 T cell receptor beta chains in this list originate from one sample, sequenced in a study of T cell responses to AZD1222 COVID-19 vaccine. TCRdb keeps only in-frame clones here, not all; method: immunoSEQ multiplex PCR. The sample includes 110,000 to 150,000 clones, around 93% of them seen just once. This specimen consisted of peripheral blood, obtained 28 days after the second AZD1222 dose. These receptor sequences come from an adult who received the AZD1222 COVID-19 vaccine.

V gene TRBV6-2 or TRBV6-3 combines with J gene TRBJ1-1, with 9 bases fitting TRBD1. Germline V gene lookup returns CDR1 MNHEY and CDR2 SVGEGT. With V trimmed by 5 bases and J by 3 bases, 7 bases remained unmatched. CDR3 length: 15 residues. CDR3 bases: TGTGCCAGCAGTGGGGGACAGGGATCAGACACTGAAGCTTTCTTT. Amino acids: CASSGGQGSDTEAFF.

This chain uses TRBV30 with TRBJ2-1, with TRBD2 as a possible D gene (5 bases). Germline CDR1 reads GTSNPN; CDR2 reads SVGIG (reference sequence). The CDR3 has 13 amino acids. V lost 1 base and J 5 bases, leaving 9 bases between the germline ends. The CDR3 DNA reads as TGTGCCTGGAGTGGGTTAGCGAACAATGAGCAGTTCTTC. It specifies CAWSGLANNEQFF.

The chain recombines TRBV7-9 with TRBJ2-7, with TRBD2 matching 9 bases. This CDR3 region has 14 residues. Unmatched junction bases numbered 1, after V lost 1 base and J lost 3 bases. CDR1 SEHNR and CDR2 FQNEAQ come from the germline V gene (reference sequence). CDR3 bases: TGTGCCAGCAGCTTAGAAGCGGGAGGCTACGAGCAGTACTTC. Its protein is CASSLEAGGYEQYF.

The V gene is TRBV4-3, the J gene TRBJ1-1; no clear D gene. Germline-derived CDR1 and CDR2 are LGHNA and YSLEER. The CDR3 has 14 residues. The V end was cut by 2 bases, the J end by 1 base, with 8 bases between. In nucleotides, the CDR3 is TGCGCCAGCAGCCAACCCGACCGGAACACTGAAGCTTTCTTT. This translates into CASSQPDRNTEAFF.

DNA for the CDR3: TGTGCCAGCAGTTACAATATCCTCTACGAGCAGTACTTC. The encoded protein is CASSYNILYEQYF. V and J are TRBV6-2 or TRBV6-3 and TRBJ2-7; D not certain. Germline values: CDR1 MNHEY, CDR2 SVGEGT. With 2 bases removed from V and 3 bases from J, the gap between germline ends came to 8 bases. This CDR3 is 13 amino acids long.

This clone was observed once. The chain links TRBV7-2 to TRBJ2-1, with D unresolved. In germline, CDR1 is SGHTA, CDR2 FQGNSA. This CDR3 is 13 amino acids long. V was clipped by 0 bases and J by 6 bases, with 6 bases between them. The CDR3 here is CASSLAPSNEQFF. The CDR3 nucleotides read TGTGCCAGCAGCTTAGCCCCCTCCAATGAGCAGTTCTTC.

The chain has TRBV9 and TRBJ2-5; 14 bases align to TRBD2. The CDR3 contains 17 residues. Germline V gene lookup returns CDR1 SGDLS and CDR2 YYNGEE. J lost 5 bases, V lost 6 bases, and 12 bases had no gene match. In nucleotides, the CDR3 is TGTGCCAGCAATCCTACCGGACTAGCGGGAGGAGAGGAGACCCAGTACTTC. Its translation: CASNPTGLAGGEETQYF.

The rearrangement uses TRBV18 and TRBJ2-6; D is unresolved. This CDR3 region has 14 residues. V was shortened by 4 bases and J by 4 bases, with 8 bases between the two germline ends. Germline loops: CDR1 KGHSH, CDR2 LQKENI. The CDR3 reads CASSLSEGANVLTF. In nucleotides, the CDR3 is TGTGCCAGCTCACTCTCCGAAGGGGCCAACGTCCTGACTTTC.

The J gene is TRBJ2-2, the V gene TRBV28, with 11 positions matching TRBD2. Looked up from germline, CDR1 is MDHEN and CDR2 is SYDVKM. The J segment lost 1 base and the V segment lost 3 bases, leaving 10 bases of the junction unmatched. This CDR3 contains 19 residues. CDR3 in amino acids: CASSFIPPSGRMNTGELFF. The CDR3 DNA is TGTGCCAGCAGTTTTATTCCTCCTAGCGGGAGGATGAACACCGGGGAGCTGTTTTTT.

V and J are TRBV3-1 (or the pseudogene TRBV3-2) and TRBJ2-2, with D hard to call. The CDR3 is 17 residues long. Germline assignment: CDR1 LGHDT and CDR2 YNNKEL (reference sequence). Trimming removed 4 bases at V and 5 bases at J, with 20 bases between. The CDR3 spells CASSLRSLLSPTGELFF. CDR3 bases: TGTGCCAGCAGCCTTCGATCCCTCCTATCTCCAACCGGGGAGCTGTTTTTT.

V and J are TRBV10-3 and TRBJ1-2; D is undetermined. Germline values: CDR1 ENHRY, CDR2 SYGVKD. V was cut by 7 bases and J by 7 bases, with 16 bases left in between. CDR3 length: 13 amino acids. The DNA for the CDR3 is TGTGCCATCACCTCGGAGGCTTTGCGTGGCTACACCTTC. It is translated as CAITSEALRGYTF.

The chain links TRBV9 to TRBJ2-3, with 12 bases fitting TRBD2. The trim removed 4 bases at V and 1 base at J, leaving 16 bases unmatched. CDR3 length: 20 amino acids. CDR1 and CDR2 (germline): SGDLS, YYNGEE. The CDR3 coding sequence is TGTGCCAGCAGCCCCCGGACTAGCGGGACACCGTTCGGAGGCACAGATACGCAGTATTTT. This gives the protein CASSPRTSGTPFGGTDTQYF.

The V gene is TRBV7-9, the J gene TRBJ1-1; weak D call: TRBD1 (6 bases). Germline V lookup: CDR1 SEHNR, CDR2 FQNEAQ (reference sequence). CDR3 length: 14 amino acids. Trimming pared 3 bases from V and 3 bases from J, leaving 11 bases between. DNA of the CDR3: TGTGCCAGCAGCTTCGGAGGGGGGCACACTGAAGCTTTCTTT. It codes for CASSFGGGHTEAFF.

The V and J genes are TRBV6-1 and TRBJ2-7, with 7 bases aligning to TRBD2. The CDR3 runs to 14 residues. Germline CDR1 MNHNS, CDR2 SASEGT. Germline trimming cut 3 bases from V and 1 base from J; bases unmatched to any gene: 3. The chain's CDR3 is CASSDPGGSYEQYF. The DNA for the CDR3 is TGTGCCAGCAGTGATCCGGGGGGATCCTACGAGCAGTACTTC.

The chain employs TRBV19 and TRBJ2-7, with D possibly being TRBD2 (7 bases). Trimming removed 1 base at V and 9 bases at J, with 16 bases between. The CDR3 is made up of 14 amino acids. Germline V gene data show CDR1 as LNHDA and CDR2 as SQIVND (reference sequence). CDR3 protein: CASSIAGGPQAQYF. CDR3 DNA: TGTGCCAGTAGTATAGCGGGGGGCCCGCAGGCGCAGTACTTC.

This chain connects TRBV19 to TRBJ1-3, with 7 bases lining up with TRBD1. CDR3 length equals 15 residues. V lost 6 bases to trimming and J lost 1 base; unmatched junction nucleotides: 6. Germline CDR1 is LNHDA and CDR2 is SQIVND (reference sequence). The CDR3 sequence: CASRPDRPSGNTIYF. In DNA, the CDR3 is TGTGCCAGTAGACCGGACAGGCCGTCTGGAAACACCATATATTTT.

This chain links TRBV30 with TRBJ1-4; no definite D call. The CDR3 covers 15 residues. Germline CDR1 GTSNPN, CDR2 SVGIG (reference sequence). The ends were cut back, 0 bases at V and 5 bases at J, with 13 bases in the middle. The CDR3 spells CAWSVSGLANEKLFF. The CDR3 bases are TGTGCCTGGAGTGTATCGGGTCTCGCCAATGAAAAACTGTTTTTT.

The chain links TRBV2 to TRBJ1-2, with D unclear. The ends were cut back, 7 bases at V and 4 bases at J, with 10 bases in the middle. The CDR3 extends over 12 amino acids. CDR1 is SNHLY, CDR2 FYNNEI, per germline. CDR3 bases: TGTGCCAGCAATCAACGGGCCTATGGCTACACCTTC. Translating gives CASNQRAYGYTF.

This chain uses TRBV6-2 or TRBV6-3 with TRBJ1-1; unclear D gene. The CDR3 length is 13 residues. Trimming pared 6 bases from V and 1 base from J, leaving 9 bases between. The germline V gene encodes CDR1 MNHEY and CDR2 SVGEGT. The CDR3 DNA is TGTGCCAGCAGCGACCTCTCGAACACTGAAGCTTTCTTT. Translating it yields CASSDLSNTEAFF.

This chain links TRBV7-9 with TRBJ2-7; TRBD2 matches 9 bases. CDR3 length equals 15 residues. Germline loops: CDR1 SEHNR, CDR2 FQNEAQ (reference sequence). V dropped 4 bases and J dropped 4; count of bases not matched to a gene: 8. CDR3: CASSSDSSGRYEQYF. The DNA for the CDR3 is TGTGCCAGCAGCTCCGACAGTAGCGGGAGATACGAGCAGTACTTC.

This chain connects TRBV9 to TRBJ2-4; perhaps TRBD1 as D (5 bases). In germline, CDR1 is SGDLS, CDR2 YYNGEE. The CDR3 covers 15 residues. Trimming took 0 bases from V and 4 from J, leaving 11 bases between them. The CDR3 DNA is TGTGCCAGCAGCGTAGGATTGTCAGGGAAAAACATTCAGTACTTC. Its protein product is CASSVGLSGKNIQYF.

The chain is built from TRBV6-5 and TRBJ2-2; the match to TRBD2 covers 8 bases. CDR1 and CDR2 from the germline V gene are MNHEY and SVGAGI. V was pared by 6 bases and J by 7 bases, with 7 bases of the junction left unmatched. The CDR3 extends over 14 amino acids. The CDR3: CASRLAATSGELFF. CDR3 bases: TGTGCCAGCAGACTAGCGGCTACTAGCGGGGAGCTGTTTTTT.

The DNA for the CDR3 is TGTGCCAGTAGTGCCCCCCTCCGGACAGTACAATCACCCCTCCACTTT. It codes for CASSAPLRTVQSPLHF. The V gene is TRBV19, the J gene TRBJ1-6, with TRBD1 as a possible D gene (6 bases). The V gene lost 5 bases and the J gene lost 10 bases, with 21 bases spanning the gap. There are 16 residues in the CDR3. Germline CDR1 is LNHDA and CDR2 is SQIVND (reference sequence). Based on the CDR3 plus reference TRBV19 and TRBJ1-6, the full variable domain is DGGITQSPKYLFRKEGQNVTLSCEQNLNHDAMYWYRQDPGQGLRLIYYSQIVNDFQKGDIAEGYSVSREKKESFPLTVTSAQKNPTAFYLCASSAPLRTVQSPLHFGNGTRLTVT.

The V gene is TRBV27, the J gene TRBJ1-5, with D possibly TRBD1 on 5 matching bases. V was clipped by 6 bases and J by 0 bases, with 18 bases between them. The CDR3 is 17 residues long. Looked up from germline, CDR1 is MNHEY and CDR2 is SMNVEV (reference sequence). CDR3 sequence (DNA): TGTGCCAGCAGCAGGGCGGGTGCACCTTATAGCAATCAGCCCCAGCATTTT. It yields the protein CASSRAGAPYSNQPQHF.

This chain joins TRBV19 and TRBJ2-1; D gene uncertain. V was clipped by 2 bases and J by 2 bases, with 10 bases between them. There are 15 residues in the CDR3. Germline V gives CDR1 LNHDA, CDR2 SQIVND (reference sequence). Written as DNA, the CDR3 is TGTGCCAGTAGTATAAGCCCATCGACCTACAATGAGCAGTTCTTC. Protein: CASSISPSTYNEQFF.

This chain connects TRBV7-2 to TRBJ2-7; D may be TRBD2 (5 bases). From germline, CDR1 is SGHTA and CDR2 FQGNSA. V was pared by 1 base and J by 3 bases, with 16 bases between. The CDR3 runs 16 residues. The chain's CDR3 is CASSLGWSSPSYEQYF. The CDR3 DNA reads as TGTGCCAGCAGCTTAGGTTGGTCTAGCCCGAGCTACGAGCAGTACTTC.

The gene calls are TRBV24-1 and TRBJ2-7, with a possible D match to TRBD2 (5 bases). This CDR3 region has 13 residues. V was pared by 7 bases and J by 3 bases, with 12 bases between. Looked up from germline, CDR1 is KGHDR and CDR2 is SFDVKD. The CDR3 protein is CATSDPGVYEQYF. For the CDR3, the DNA is TGTGCCACCAGCGACCCCGGGGTCTACGAGCAGTACTTC.